This T cell receptor beta chain was sequenced for a study of blood T cell repertoires in COVID-19. The table came from immunoSEQ multiplex PCR; TCRdb's copy has only in-frame clones and leaves some out. Among about 33,000 clones listed, roughly 85% were seen once. The germline gives CDR1 LNHDA, CDR2 SQIVND (reference sequence). Trimming pared 7 bases from V and 2 bases from J, leaving 14 bases between. The CDR3 has 14 residues. The specimen was peripheral blood. The chain carries TRBV19 and TRBJ1-2; weak D call: TRBD1 (6 bases). The sequence was obtained from a human donor in a cohort sampled during active COVID-19. As DNA, the CDR3 is TGTGCCAGTACCCCCCTTACAGGGAACTATGGCTACACCTTC. It translates to CASTPLTGNYGYTF.